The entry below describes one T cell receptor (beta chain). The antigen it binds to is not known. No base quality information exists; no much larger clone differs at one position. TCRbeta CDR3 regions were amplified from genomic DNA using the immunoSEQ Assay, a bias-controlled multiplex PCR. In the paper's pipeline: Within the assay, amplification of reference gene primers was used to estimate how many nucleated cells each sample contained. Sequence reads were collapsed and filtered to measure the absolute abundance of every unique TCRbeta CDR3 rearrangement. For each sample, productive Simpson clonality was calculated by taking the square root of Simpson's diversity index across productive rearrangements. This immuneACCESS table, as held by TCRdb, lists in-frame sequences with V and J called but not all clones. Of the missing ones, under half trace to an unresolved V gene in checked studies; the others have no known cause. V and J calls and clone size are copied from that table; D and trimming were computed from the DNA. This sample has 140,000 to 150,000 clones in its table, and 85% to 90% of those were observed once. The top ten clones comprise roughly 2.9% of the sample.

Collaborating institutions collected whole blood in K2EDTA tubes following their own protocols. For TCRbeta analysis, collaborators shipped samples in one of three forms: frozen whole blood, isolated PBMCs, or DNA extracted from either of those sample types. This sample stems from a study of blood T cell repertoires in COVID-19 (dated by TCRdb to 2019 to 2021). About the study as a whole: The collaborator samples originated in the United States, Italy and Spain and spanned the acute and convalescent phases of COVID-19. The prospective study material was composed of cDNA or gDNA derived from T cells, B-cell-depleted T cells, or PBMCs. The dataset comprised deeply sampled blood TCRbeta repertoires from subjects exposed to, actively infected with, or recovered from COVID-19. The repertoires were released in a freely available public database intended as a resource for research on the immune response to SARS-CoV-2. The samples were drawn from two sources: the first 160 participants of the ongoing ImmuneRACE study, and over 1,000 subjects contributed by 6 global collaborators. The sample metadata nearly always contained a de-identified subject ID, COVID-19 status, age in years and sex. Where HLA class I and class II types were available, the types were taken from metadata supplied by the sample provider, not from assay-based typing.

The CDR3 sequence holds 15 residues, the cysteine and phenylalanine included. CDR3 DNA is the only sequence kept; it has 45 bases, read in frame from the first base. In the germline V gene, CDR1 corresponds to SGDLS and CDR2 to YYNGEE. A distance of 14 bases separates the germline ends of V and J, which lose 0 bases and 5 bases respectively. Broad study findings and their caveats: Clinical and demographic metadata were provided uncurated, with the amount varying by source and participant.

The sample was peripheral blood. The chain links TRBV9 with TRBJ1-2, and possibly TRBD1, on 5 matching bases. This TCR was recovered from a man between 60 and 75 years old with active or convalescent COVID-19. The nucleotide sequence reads TGTGCCAGCAGCGTAGACCCGGACACCTCATATGGCTACACCTTC. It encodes CASSVDPDTSYGYTF.